This T cell receptor beta chain was captured by sequencing in a study of T-cell memory formation after mild COVID-19. There are many counts of this clonotype. Its specificity is unknown. Germline V gives CDR1 MNHEY, CDR2 SVGAGI. The V gene lost 6 bases and the J gene lost 1 base, with 6 bases spanning the gap. CDR3 length: 12 amino acids. TCRdb itself ran the 5' RACE reads through MiXCR, one entry per CDR3 protein. The sample contains 180,000 or so distinct CDR3 sequences, 11% of which appear only once. Whole-study results and caveats: The finding that pre-infection memory included some responding clones suggested that cross-reactive memory joined. Clones that contracted clustered mainly in CM and EM if CD4+ and in EMRA if CD8+.

The chain couples TRBV6-5 to TRBJ2-5; D gene ambiguous. The TCR originated in a man between 18 and 35 years old who had mild COVID-19 (a few samples of this study predate the infection). Cell type and time point are not known. Sequencing was done on a sample of PBMCs or a T cell subset sorted from them (not recorded which). In DNA, the CDR3 is TGTGCCAGCAGGCACAGCCAAGAGACCCAGTACTTC. Protein product: CASRHSQETQYF.